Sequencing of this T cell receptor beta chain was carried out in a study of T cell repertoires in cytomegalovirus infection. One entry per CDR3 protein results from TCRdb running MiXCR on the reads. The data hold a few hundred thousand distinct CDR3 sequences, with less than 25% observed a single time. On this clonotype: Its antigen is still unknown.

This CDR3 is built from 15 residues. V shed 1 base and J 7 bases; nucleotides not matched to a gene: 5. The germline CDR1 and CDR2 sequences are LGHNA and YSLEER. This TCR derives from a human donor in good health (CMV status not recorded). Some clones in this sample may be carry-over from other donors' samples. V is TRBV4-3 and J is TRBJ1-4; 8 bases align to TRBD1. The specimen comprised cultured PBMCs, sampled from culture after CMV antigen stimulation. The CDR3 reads CASSQGPGGGEKLFF. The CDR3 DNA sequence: TGCGCCAGCAGCCAAGGGCCAGGGGGCGGTGAAAAACTGTTTTTT.